This note documents a single T cell receptor beta chain sequence. Per germline, CDR1 SQVTM and CDR2 ANQGSEA. This CDR3 is built from 14 residues. Trimming removed 3 bases at V and 4 bases at J, with 12 bases between. Per the original data handling: Using reference gene primer amplification, nucleated cell counts were estimated. Sequenced by immunoSEQ multiplex PCR; TCRdb stores in-frame clones only, minus some. V and J calls and clone size are given by that table; D and trimming were obtained from the DNA. The sample shows 120,000 or so clones, 79% of them seen only once. The sample is drawn from a study of blood T cell repertoires in COVID-19. About the research overall: Whether acute or convalescent, the COVID-19 samples came from the United States, Italy and Spain. From T cells, B-cell-depleted T cells, or PBMCs came the material, which was cDNA or gDNA.

This clonotype originated in a man in his forties or fifties with active or convalescent COVID-19. Sample: peripheral blood. The V call is TRBV29-1, the J call TRBJ2-2; D is perhaps TRBD2 (6 bases). CDR3: CSVEEWGGTGELFF. The CDR3 DNA sequence: TGCAGCGTTGAGGAGTGGGGAGGCACCGGGGAGCTGTTTTTT.